A selection of T cell receptor beta chains follows, all from one sample in a study of blood T cells in healthy people across ages. TCRdb used MiXCR to reprocess the 5' RACE reads, holding one entry per CDR3 protein. The sample has roughly 1.7 million distinct CDR3 sequences; approximately 32% are singletons. The sample taken for sequencing was blood. Receptors were obtained from a woman between 25 and 40 years old in good health. Both conserved end residues are part of each CDR3. The D gene is left open where the match is weak. Not every row has a clone size; where given, it reads once, few, many or a size class.

TRBV4-1	-	TRBJ1-1	-	CASSQGRQGKKEVEAFF	TGCGCCAGCAGCCAGGGTAGGCAGGGTAAGAAAGAGGTTGAAGCTTTCTTT
TRBV11-3	-	TRBJ2-1	TRBD2	CASSLYTSGHNEQFF	TGTGCCAGCAGCTTGTATACTAGCGGTCACAATGAGCAGTTCTTC
TRBV29-1	-	TRBJ2-5	TRBD1	CSAAGQEETQYF	TGCAGCGCCGCAGGACAGGAAGAGACCCAGTACTTC
TRBV5-1	-	TRBJ2-5	-	CASSLFNKETQYF	TGCGCCAGCAGCTTATTTAATAAAGAGACCCAGTACTTC
TRBV3-1	-	TRBJ2-5	TRBD2	CASSLTSGRLGEQYF	TGTGCCAGCAGCCTCACTAGCGGGAGGCTAGGGGAGCAGTACTTC
TRBV6-2/TRBV6-3	-	TRBJ2-5	-	CASRTVRGPETQYF	TGTGCCAGCAGGACCGTTCGTGGTCCAGAGACCCAGTACTTC
TRBV7-2	few	TRBJ2-7	TRBD2	CASSWGGGDYEQYF	TGTGCCAGCAGCTGGGGCGGGGGGGACTACGAGCAGTACTTC
TRBV7-2	-	TRBJ2-1	-	CASSFAGPSYNEQFF	TGTGCCAGCAGTTTCGCGGGTCCCTCCTACAATGAGCAGTTCTTC
TRBV20-1	-	TRBJ1-1	-	CSARGDPFEAFF	TGCAGTGCTAGAGGGGATCCTTTCGAAGCTTTCTTT
TRBV6-5	few	TRBJ1-2	-	CASSNLRNTGYGYTF	TGTGCCAGCAGCAATCTCAGGAATACCGGTTATGGCTACACCTTC
TRBV7-9	-	TRBJ2-4	-	CASSLGNGLYERYF	TGTGCCAGCAGCTTAGGAAACGGTTTATACGAGCGGTACTTC
TRBV3-1	-	TRBJ2-3	-	CASSQDLSRDTQYF	TGTGCCAGCAGCCAAGATCTGTCGCGGGATACGCAGTATTTT
TRBV7-8	few	TRBJ2-3	TRBD2	CASSRTSGGLAGDTQYF	TGTGCCAGCAGCCGGACTAGCGGGGGCCTCGCGGGAGATACGCAGTATTTT
TRBV25-1	many	TRBJ1-2	-	CASRETGANYGYTF	TGTGCCAGCAGGGAGACAGGTGCTAACTATGGCTACACCTTC
TRBV27	few	TRBJ1-5	TRBD1	CASSLSGQGHQPQHF	TGTGCCAGCAGTTTATCGGGACAGGGACATCAGCCCCAGCATTTT
TRBV5-6	-	TRBJ1-1	-	CASSFSHHLNTEAFF	TGTGCCAGCAGCTTTTCCCACCATCTGAACACTGAAGCTTTCTTT
TRBV6-6	-	TRBJ2-7	TRBD2	CASSYPAGGDLFYEQYF	TGTGCCAGCAGTTACCCAGCGGGAGGGGATTTGTTCTACGAGCAGTACTTC
TRBV12-3/TRBV12-4	-	TRBJ2-1	TRBD1	CASSLTVGQGSYGAYNEQFF	TGTGCCAGCAGTTTAACTGTTGGACAGGGGTCTTACGGAGCCTACAATGAGCAGTTCTTC
TRBV29-1	many	TRBJ1-2	-	CSVAHGGDYGYTF	TGCAGCGTTGCCCACGGGGGGGACTATGGCTACACCTTC
TRBV10-3	-	TRBJ1-5	-	CATAAGSDQPQHF	TGTGCCACAGCAGCAGGGAGTGATCAGCCCCAGCATTTT
TRBV27	-	TRBJ2-5	-	CASSPRGLSPRETQYF	TGTGCCAGCAGTCCCCGGGGACTTTCCCCCCGAGAGACCCAGTACTTC
TRBV5-1	-	TRBJ2-3	-	CASSLWVPTDTQYF	TGCGCCAGCAGCTTGTGGGTCCCCACAGATACGCAGTATTTT
TRBV7-2	-	TRBJ2-4	-	CASSLVTYGAKNIQYF	TGTGCCAGCAGCTTAGTGACTTACGGAGCCAAAAACATTCAGTACTTC
TRBV2	-	TRBJ1-4	-	CASSGQGQDEKLFF	TGTGCCAGCAGTGGTCAGGGGCAGGATGAAAAACTGTTTTTT
TRBV5-5	few	TRBJ2-7	-	CASSPNLDEQYF	TGTGCCAGCAGCCCCAACCTTGACGAGCAGTACTTC
TRBV3-1	-	TRBJ2-1	-	CASSRPHEQFF	TGTGCCAGCAGCCGGCCCCATGAGCAGTTCTTC
TRBV20-1	-	TRBJ2-7	TRBD2	CSASMTSGSFKQYF	TGCAGTGCTAGTATGACTAGCGGGAGTTTCAAGCAGTACTTC
TRBV20-1	few	TRBJ1-1	TRBD1	CSAISSGTGYGEAFF	TGCAGTGCGATATCCTCCGGGACAGGGTATGGCGAAGCTTTCTTT
TRBV30	few	TRBJ2-7	TRBD1	CAWSVWTGNSYEQYF	TGTGCCTGGAGTGTGTGGACAGGGAATTCCTACGAGCAGTACTTC
TRBV11-2	-	TRBJ2-1	TRBD2	CASSPRGAGEYNEQFF	TGTGCCAGCAGCCCCAGGGGAGCGGGGGAGTACAATGAGCAGTTCTTC
TRBV18	few	TRBJ1-5	TRBD1	CASSLRQGGYQPQHF	TGTGCCAGCTCACTACGACAGGGCGGGTATCAGCCCCAGCATTTT
TRBV9	-	TRBJ1-3	-	CASSVAWGSGNTIYF	TGTGCCAGCAGCGTAGCCTGGGGATCTGGAAACACCATATATTTT
TRBV28	-	TRBJ2-1	-	CASSFLGPISSYNEQFF	TGTGCCAGCAGTTTCTTGGGTCCAATTAGCTCCTACAATGAGCAGTTCTTC
TRBV5-1	-	TRBJ2-3	TRBD2	CASSFGASGGTDTQYF	TGCGCCAGCAGCTTCGGCGCCAGCGGGGGCACAGATACGCAGTATTTT
TRBV6-2/TRBV6-3	-	TRBJ2-3	-	CASSYSVFPTTDTQYF	TGTGCCAGCAGTTACTCTGTATTTCCCACCACAGATACGCAGTATTTT
TRBV5-1	-	TRBJ2-3	TRBD2	CASSLDPTSGSVTDTQYF	TGCGCCAGCAGCTTGGACCCCACTAGCGGGAGTGTCACAGATACGCAGTATTTT
TRBV13	few	TRBJ2-3	-	CASSLTFGTDTQYF	TGTGCCAGCAGCTTAACCTTCGGCACAGATACGCAGTATTTT
TRBV6-1	-	TRBJ1-2	-	CASSEAVLLRGANYGYTF	TGTGCCAGCAGTGAAGCGGTCCTCTTAAGGGGAGCTAACTATGGCTACACCTTC
TRBV7-9	-	TRBJ1-1	TRBD1	CASTRDSNTEAFF	TGTGCCAGCACGCGGGACAGTAACACTGAAGCTTTCTTT
TRBV20-1	-	TRBJ1-4	-	CSARVRATNEKLFF	TGCAGTGCTAGGGTCAGAGCAACTAATGAAAAACTGTTTTTT
TRBV4-1	many	TRBJ2-7	-	CASAVTGSGPPGYF	TGCGCCAGCGCCGTGACAGGTTCGGGACCCCCGGGGTACTTC
TRBV6-1	-	TRBJ1-3	-	CASSTQGDSGNTIYF	TGTGCCAGCAGTACGCAGGGAGACTCTGGAAACACCATATATTTT
TRBV29-1	-	TRBJ2-3	-	CSVEDHPGRDTQYF	TGCAGCGTTGAAGATCATCCAGGGAGGGATACGCAGTATTTT
TRBV7-8	few	TRBJ1-1	-	CASSPKDYIAFF	TGTGCCAGCAGCCCGAAAGACTACATAGCTTTCTTT
TRBV2	few	TRBJ2-1	-	CASIFGDSSYNEQFF	TGTGCCAGCATTTTTGGGGATAGCTCCTACAATGAGCAGTTCTTC
TRBV11-1	-	TRBJ2-4	-	CASSLFDREQYF	TGTGCCAGCAGCTTATTTGATCGGGAGCAGTACTTC
TRBV7-2	-	TRBJ2-3	-	CASSPETSSWLDTQYF	TGTGCCAGCAGCCCGGAGACGTCTAGTTGGTTGGATACGCAGTATTTT
TRBV12-1	-	TRBJ2-1	-	CASSPLRRASYNEQFF	TGTGCCAGCAGCCCCCTAAGGAGAGCCTCCTACAATGAGCAGTTCTTC
TRBV4-2	-	TRBJ2-7	TRBD2	CASSHSPGTNTYEQYF	TGTGCCAGCAGCCACTCTCCCGGGACTAACACCTACGAGCAGTACTTC
TRBV14	-	TRBJ2-1	TRBD1	CASSQDSGTGLNEQFF	TGTGCCAGCAGCCAAGATTCAGGGACAGGGCTTAATGAGCAGTTCTTC
TRBV19	-	TRBJ2-1	TRBD1	CASSIEQGAYNEQFF	TGTGCCAGTAGTATAGAGCAGGGGGCATACAATGAGCAGTTCTTC
TRBV6-1	-	TRBJ2-7	TRBD1	CVSSGGDRGHYEQYF	TGTGTCAGCAGTGGGGGAGACAGGGGGCATTACGAGCAGTACTTC
TRBV5-1	few	TRBJ2-5	TRBD1	CASSVGQGAISHQETQYF	TGCGCCAGCAGCGTGGGACAGGGGGCCATATCCCACCAAGAGACCCAGTACTTC